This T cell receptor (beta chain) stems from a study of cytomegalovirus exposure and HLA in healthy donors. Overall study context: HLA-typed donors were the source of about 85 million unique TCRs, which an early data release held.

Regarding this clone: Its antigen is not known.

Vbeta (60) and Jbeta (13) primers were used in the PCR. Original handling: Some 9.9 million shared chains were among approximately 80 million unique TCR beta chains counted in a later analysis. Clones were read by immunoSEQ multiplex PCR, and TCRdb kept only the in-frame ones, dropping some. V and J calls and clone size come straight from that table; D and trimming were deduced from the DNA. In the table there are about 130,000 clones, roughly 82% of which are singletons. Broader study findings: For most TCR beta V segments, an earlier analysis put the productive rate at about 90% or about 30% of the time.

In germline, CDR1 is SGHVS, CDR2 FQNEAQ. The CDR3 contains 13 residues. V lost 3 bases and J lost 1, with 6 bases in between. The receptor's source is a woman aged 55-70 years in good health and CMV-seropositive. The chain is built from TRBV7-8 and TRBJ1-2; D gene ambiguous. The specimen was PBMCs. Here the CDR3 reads CASSFSFNYGYTF. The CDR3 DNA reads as TGTGCCAGCAGCTTCAGTTTTAACTATGGCTACACCTTC.